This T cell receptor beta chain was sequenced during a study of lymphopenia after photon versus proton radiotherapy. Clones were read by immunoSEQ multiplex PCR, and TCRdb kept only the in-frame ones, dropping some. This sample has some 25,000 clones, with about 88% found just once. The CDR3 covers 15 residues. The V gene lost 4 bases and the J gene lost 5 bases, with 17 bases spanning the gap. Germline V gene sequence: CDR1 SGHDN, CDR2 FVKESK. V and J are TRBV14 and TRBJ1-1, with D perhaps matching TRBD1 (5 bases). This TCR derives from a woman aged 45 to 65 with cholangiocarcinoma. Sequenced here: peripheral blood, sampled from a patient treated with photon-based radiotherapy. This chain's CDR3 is CASSPYPQGFTEAFF. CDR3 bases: TGTGCCAGCAGCCCCTACCCCCAGGGTTTTACTGAAGCTTTCTTT.